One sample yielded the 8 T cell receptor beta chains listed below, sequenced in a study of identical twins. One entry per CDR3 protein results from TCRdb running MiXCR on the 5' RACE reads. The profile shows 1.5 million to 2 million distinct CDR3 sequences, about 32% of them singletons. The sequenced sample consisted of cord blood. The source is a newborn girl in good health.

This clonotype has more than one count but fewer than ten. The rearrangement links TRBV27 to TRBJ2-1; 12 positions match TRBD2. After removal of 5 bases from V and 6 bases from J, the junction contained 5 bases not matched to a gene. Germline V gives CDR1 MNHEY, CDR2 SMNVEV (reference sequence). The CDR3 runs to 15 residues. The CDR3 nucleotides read TGTGCCAGCAGTCCCGGGACTAGCGGGTTCAATGAGCAGTTCTTC. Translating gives CASSPGTSGFNEQFF.

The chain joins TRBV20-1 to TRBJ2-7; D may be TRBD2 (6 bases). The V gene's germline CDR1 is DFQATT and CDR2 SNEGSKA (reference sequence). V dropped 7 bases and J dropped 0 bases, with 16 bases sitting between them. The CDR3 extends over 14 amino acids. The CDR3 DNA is TGCAGTGGCGGAGCGGGTGTGAGCTCCTACGAGCAGTACTTC. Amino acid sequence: CSGGAGVSSYEQYF.

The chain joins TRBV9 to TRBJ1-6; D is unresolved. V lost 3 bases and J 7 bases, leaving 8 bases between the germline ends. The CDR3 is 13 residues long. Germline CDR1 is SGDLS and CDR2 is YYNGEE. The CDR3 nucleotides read TGTGCCAGCAGCGGAGGGATGAATTCACCCCTCCACTTT. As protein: CASSGGMNSPLHF.

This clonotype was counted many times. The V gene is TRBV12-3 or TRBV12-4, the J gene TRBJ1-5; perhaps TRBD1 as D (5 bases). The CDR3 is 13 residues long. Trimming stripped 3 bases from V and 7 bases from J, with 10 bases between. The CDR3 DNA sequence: TGTGCCAGCAGTTTGGGGGTCTGGCAGCCCCAGCATTTT. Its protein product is CASSLGVWQPQHF.

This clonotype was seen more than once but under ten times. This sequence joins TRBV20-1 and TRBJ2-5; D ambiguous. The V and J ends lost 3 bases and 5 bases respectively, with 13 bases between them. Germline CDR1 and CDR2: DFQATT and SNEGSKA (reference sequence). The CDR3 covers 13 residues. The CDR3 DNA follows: TGCAGTGCTAGCAACGTCCAAGGGGAGACCCAGTACTTC. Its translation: CSASNVQGETQYF.

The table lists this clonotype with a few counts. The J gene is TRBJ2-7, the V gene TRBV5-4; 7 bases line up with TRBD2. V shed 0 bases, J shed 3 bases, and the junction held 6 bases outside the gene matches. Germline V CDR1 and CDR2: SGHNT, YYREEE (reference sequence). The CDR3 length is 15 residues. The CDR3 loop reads CASSLGHGGGYEQYF. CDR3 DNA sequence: TGTGCCAGCAGCTTGGGACATGGGGGGGGCTACGAGCAGTACTTC.

In DNA, the CDR3 is TGCAGCGTTTTATACAATGAGCAGTACTTC. This gives the protein CSVLYNEQYF. The chain carries TRBV29-1 and TRBJ2-1; unclear D gene. The DNA end lines up better with TRBJ2-7; the J call may be wrong. This CDR3 region has 10 residues. Germline values: CDR1 SQVTM, CDR2 ANQGSEA.

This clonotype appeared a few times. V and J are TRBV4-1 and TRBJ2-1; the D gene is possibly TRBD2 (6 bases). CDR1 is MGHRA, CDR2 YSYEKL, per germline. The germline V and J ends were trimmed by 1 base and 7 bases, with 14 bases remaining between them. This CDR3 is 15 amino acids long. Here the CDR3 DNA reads TGCGCCAGCAGCCAAGTTCCTAGCGCCTGGAATGAGCAGTTCTTC. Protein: CASSQVPSAWNEQFF.